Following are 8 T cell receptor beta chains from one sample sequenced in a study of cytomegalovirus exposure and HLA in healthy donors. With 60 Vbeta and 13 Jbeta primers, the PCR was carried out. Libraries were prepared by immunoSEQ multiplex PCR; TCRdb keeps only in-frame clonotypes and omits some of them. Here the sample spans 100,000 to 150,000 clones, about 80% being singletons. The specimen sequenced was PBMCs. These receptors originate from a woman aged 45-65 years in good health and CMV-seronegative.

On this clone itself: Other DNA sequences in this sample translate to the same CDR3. The CDR3 DNA reads TGCAGCGTCGGACAGGGTGGGGAAAAACTGTTTTTT. Protein product: CSVGQGGEKLFF. The genes are TRBV29-1 and TRBJ1-4, with 8 bases identical to TRBD1. Germline V lookup: CDR1 SQVTM, CDR2 ANQGSEA. V was clipped by 6 bases and J by 8 bases; unmatched bases: 5. The length of the CDR3 is 12 residues.

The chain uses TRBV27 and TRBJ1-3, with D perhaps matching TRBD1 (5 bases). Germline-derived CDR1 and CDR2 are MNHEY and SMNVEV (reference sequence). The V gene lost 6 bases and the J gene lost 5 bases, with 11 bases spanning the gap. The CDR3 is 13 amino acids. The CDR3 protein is CASSRRDRNTIYF. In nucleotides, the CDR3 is TGTGCCAGCAGCCGCAGGGATAGAAACACCATATATTTT.

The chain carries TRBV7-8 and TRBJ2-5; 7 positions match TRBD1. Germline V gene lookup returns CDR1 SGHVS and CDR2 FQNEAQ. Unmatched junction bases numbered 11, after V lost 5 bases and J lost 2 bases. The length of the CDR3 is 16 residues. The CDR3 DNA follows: TGTGCCAGCAGCCCGGGGATCGACAGGGAACAAGAGACCCAGTACTTC. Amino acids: CASSPGIDREQETQYF.

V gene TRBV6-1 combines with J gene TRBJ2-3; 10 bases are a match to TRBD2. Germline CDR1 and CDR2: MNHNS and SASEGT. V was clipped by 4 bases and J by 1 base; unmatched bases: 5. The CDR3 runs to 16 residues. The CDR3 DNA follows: TGTGCCAGCAGTGCCCATACTAGCGGGGGCACAGATACGCAGTATTTT. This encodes CASSAHTSGGTDTQYF.

CDR3 loop: CASSDPRGHYAGNTEAFF. DNA of the CDR3: TGTGCCAGCAGTGACCCCAGGGGGCACTACGCTGGGAACACTGAAGCTTTCTTT. The chain recombines TRBV25-1 with TRBJ1-1, with 8 bases that match TRBD1. The ends lost 3 bases at V and 1 base at J; junction bases unmatched: 13. Looked up from germline, CDR1 is MGHDK and CDR2 is SYGVNS. The length of the CDR3 is 18 residues.

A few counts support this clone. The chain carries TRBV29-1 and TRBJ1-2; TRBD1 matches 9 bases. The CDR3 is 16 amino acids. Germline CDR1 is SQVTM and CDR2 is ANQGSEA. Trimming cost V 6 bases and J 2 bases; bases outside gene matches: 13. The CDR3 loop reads CSVAGPGQGLNYGYTF. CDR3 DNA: TGCAGCGTCGCGGGCCCGGGACAGGGCCTAAACTATGGCTACACCTTC.

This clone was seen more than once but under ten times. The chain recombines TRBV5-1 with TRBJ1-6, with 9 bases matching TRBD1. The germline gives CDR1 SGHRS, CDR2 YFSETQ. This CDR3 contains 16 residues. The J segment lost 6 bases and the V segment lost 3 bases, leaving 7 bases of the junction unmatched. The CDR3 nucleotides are TGCGCCAGCAGCTCGGGTCGACAGGGGGTTAATTCACCCCTCCACTTT. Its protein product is CASSSGRQGVNSPLHF.

The CDR3 reads CASSPGVHSNQPQHF. Here the CDR3 DNA reads TGCGCCAGCAGCCCGGGGGTACATAGCAATCAGCCCCAGCATTTT. The chain joins TRBV5-1 to TRBJ1-5; D might be TRBD1 (5 bases). V was shortened by 4 bases and J by 0 bases, with 11 bases between the two germline ends. The CDR3 has 15 amino acids. The germline CDR1 and CDR2 sequences are SGHRS and YFSETQ.